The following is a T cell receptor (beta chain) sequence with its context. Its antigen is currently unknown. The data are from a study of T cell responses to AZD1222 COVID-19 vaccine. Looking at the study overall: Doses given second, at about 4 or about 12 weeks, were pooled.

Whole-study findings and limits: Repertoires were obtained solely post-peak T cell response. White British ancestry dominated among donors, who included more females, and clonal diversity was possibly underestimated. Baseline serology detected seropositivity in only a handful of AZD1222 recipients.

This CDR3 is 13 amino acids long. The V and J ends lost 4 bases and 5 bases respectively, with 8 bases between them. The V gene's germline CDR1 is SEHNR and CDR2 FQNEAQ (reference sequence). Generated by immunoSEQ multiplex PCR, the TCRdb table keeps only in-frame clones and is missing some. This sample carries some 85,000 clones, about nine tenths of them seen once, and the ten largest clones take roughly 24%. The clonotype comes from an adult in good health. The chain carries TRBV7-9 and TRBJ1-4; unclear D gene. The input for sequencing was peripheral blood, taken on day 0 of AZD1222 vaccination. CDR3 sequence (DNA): TGTGCCAGCAGCTCGACGGTGAATGAAAAACTGTTTTTT. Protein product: CASSSTVNEKLFF. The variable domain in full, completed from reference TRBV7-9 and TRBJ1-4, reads DTGVSQNPRHKITKRGQNVTFRCDPISEHNRLYWYRQTLGQGPEFLTYFQNEAQLEKSRLLSDRFSAERPKGSFSTLEIQRTEQGDSAMYLCASSSTVNEKLFFGSGTQLSVL.